The T cell receptor (beta chain) described here comes from a study of technical replicates of blood from a handful of donors. Here immunoSEQ multiplex PCR was the method, and the copy in TCRdb shows in-frame clones only, minus some. Seen here are approximately 70,000 clones, approximately 97% observed once, and the top ten hold over 0.2%. The CDR3 loop spans 15 amino acids. Per the germline V gene, CDR1 is MNHNY and CDR2 is SVGAGI (reference sequence). V lost 8 bases to trimming and J lost 3 bases, with 19 bases between them. This clone was counted a single time. Sample: T cells isolated from PBMCs. The clonotype originates from a human donor in good health. J is TRBJ1-2 and V is TRBV6-6, with D hard to call. The CDR3 protein is CASGPVAEEDYGYTF. DNA of the CDR3: TGTGCCAGCGGTCCCGTGGCCGAGGAGGACTATGGCTACACCTTC.